The 10 T cell receptor beta chains in this list originate from one sample, sequenced in a study of blood T cell repertoires in COVID-19. Generated by immunoSEQ multiplex PCR, the TCRdb table keeps only in-frame clones and is missing some. The sample consists of some 180,000 clones, nearly 90% of them appearing once. The material sequenced was peripheral blood. These receptors were taken from a man aged 55 to 70 with active or convalescent COVID-19.

DNA for the CDR3: TGTGCCAGCAGCCCCGGGGGGCTTAGCACAGATACGCAGTATTTT. Protein sequence: CASSPGGLSTDTQYF. This sequence joins TRBV4-2 and TRBJ2-3, with D perhaps TRBD2 (7 bases). V was pared by 4 bases and J by 0 bases, with 11 bases between. The CDR3 is 15 amino acids. Germline V lookup: CDR1 LGHNA, CDR2 YNFKEQ.

The chain carries TRBV3-1 (or the pseudogene TRBV3-2) and TRBJ2-2; D is possibly TRBD2 (6 bases). Germline loops: CDR1 LGHDT, CDR2 YNNKEL (reference sequence). Trimming took 4 bases from V and 5 from J, leaving 14 bases between them. The CDR3 spans 15 residues. CDR3 sequence (DNA): TGTGCCAGCAGCCCCCGCGGGGAGCGGACCGGGGAGCTGTTTTTT. This translates into CASSPRGERTGELFF.

The gene calls are TRBV3-1 (or the pseudogene TRBV3-2) and TRBJ1-2; no firm D call. Trimming took 2 bases from V and 4 from J, leaving 11 bases between them. The CDR3 totals 14 residues. Germline values: CDR1 LGHDT, CDR2 YNNKEL (reference sequence). The CDR3 DNA follows: TGTGCCAGCAGCCAATCTGCGCAGGCCTATGGCTACACCTTC. Translated: CASSQSAQAYGYTF.

The V and J genes are TRBV5-4 and TRBJ1-6; tentative D call: TRBD1 (6 bases). V shed 3 bases and J shed 10 bases, with 14 bases lying between them. CDR3 size: 14 residues. Germline V gives CDR1 SGHNT, CDR2 YYREEE (reference sequence). CDR3 in DNA: TGTGCCAGCAGCTACAACAGGGTTGGATCACCCCTCCACTTT. Protein: CASSYNRVGSPLHF.

This chain links TRBV27 with TRBJ2-3, with 9 bases lining up with TRBD1. The CDR3 is 15 residues long. Per the germline V gene, CDR1 is MNHEY and CDR2 is SMNVEV (reference sequence). Unmatched junction bases numbered 8, after V lost 7 bases and J lost 3 bases. The CDR3 DNA reads as TGTGCCAGCACCCACAGGGGGCTTGTGACAGATACGCAGTATTTT. Translated: CASTHRGLVTDTQYF.

The chain recombines TRBV5-4 with TRBJ2-1; 11 nucleotides align to TRBD2. Unmatched junction bases numbered 10, after V lost 0 bases and J lost 8 bases. This CDR3 comprises 17 residues. From germline, CDR1 is SGHNT and CDR2 YYREEE (reference sequence). The DNA of the CDR3 is TGTGCCAGCAGCTTGGGTGGAACTAGCGGGGGAGCGCATGAGCAGTTCTTC. It is translated as CASSLGGTSGGAHEQFF.

Here the CDR3 reads CASSLRTGEILANTIYF. The CDR3 region has the DNA TGTGCCAGCAGCTTACGGACGGGGGAGATCCTGGCCAACACCATATATTTT. This chain connects TRBV7-9 to TRBJ1-3; weak D call: TRBD1 (5 bases). CDR1 and CDR2 from the germline V gene are SEHNR and FQNEAQ (reference sequence). Between the trimmed V and J ends, which lost 2 bases and 7 bases, there was a span of 21 bases. This CDR3 is built from 17 residues.

The chain employs TRBV11-2 and TRBJ1-1, with D possibly being TRBD1 (5 bases). The germline V gene encodes CDR1 SGHAT and CDR2 FQNNGV. The ends were cut back, 5 bases at V and 6 bases at J, with 16 bases in the middle. The CDR3 loop spans 14 amino acids. The CDR3 loop reads CASSDNRGWAEAFF. In DNA, the CDR3 is TGTGCCAGCAGCGACAATAGGGGCTGGGCTGAAGCTTTCTTT.

The rearrangement links TRBV5-1 to TRBJ1-2; 7 bases map to TRBD1. This CDR3 region has 14 residues. V dropped 2 bases and J dropped 6; count of bases not matched to a gene: 7. Per the germline V gene, CDR1 is SGHRS and CDR2 is YFSETQ. CDR3 protein: CASSLLTGMNGYTF. CDR3 nucleotides: TGCGCCAGCAGCTTATTGACAGGGATGAATGGCTACACCTTC. Looking up the rest from reference TRBV5-1 and TRBJ1-2 gives the full variable domain: KAGVTQTPRYLIKTRGQQVTLSCSPISGHRSVSWYQQTPGQGLQFLFEYFSETQRNKGNFPGRFSGRQFSNSRSEMNVSTLELGDSALYLCASSLLTGMNGYTFGSGTRLTVV.

For this clone: Other DNA sequences in the same sample also yield this CDR3. V gene TRBV6-5 combines with J gene TRBJ1-1; perhaps TRBD1 as D (5 bases). Germline values: CDR1 MNHEY, CDR2 SVGAGI. The CDR3 runs 13 residues. The V and J ends lost 6 bases and 0 bases respectively, with 8 bases between them. This CDR3 is CASSTTVNTEAFF. The CDR3 coding sequence is TGTGCCAGCAGCACGACAGTGAACACTGAAGCTTTCTTT.